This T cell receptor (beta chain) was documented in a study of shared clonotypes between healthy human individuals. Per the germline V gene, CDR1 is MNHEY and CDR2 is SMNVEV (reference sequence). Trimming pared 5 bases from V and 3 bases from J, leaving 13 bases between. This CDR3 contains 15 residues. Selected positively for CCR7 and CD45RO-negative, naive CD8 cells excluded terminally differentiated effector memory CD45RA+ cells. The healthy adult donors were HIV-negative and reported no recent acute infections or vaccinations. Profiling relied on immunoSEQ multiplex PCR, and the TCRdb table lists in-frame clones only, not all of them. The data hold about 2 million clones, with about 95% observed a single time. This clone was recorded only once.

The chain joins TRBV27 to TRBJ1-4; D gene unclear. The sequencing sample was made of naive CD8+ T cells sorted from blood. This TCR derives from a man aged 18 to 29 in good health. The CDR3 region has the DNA TGTGCCAGCAGTCCCCGGGCGTTTGCTAATGAAAAACTGTTTTTT. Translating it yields CASSPRAFANEKLFF. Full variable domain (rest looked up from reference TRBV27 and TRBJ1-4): EAQVTQNPRYLITVTGKKLTVTCSQNMNHEYMSWYRQDPGLGLRQIYYSMNVEVTDKGDVPEGYKVSRKEKRNFPLILESPSPNQTSLYFCASSPRAFANEKLFFGSGTQLSVL.